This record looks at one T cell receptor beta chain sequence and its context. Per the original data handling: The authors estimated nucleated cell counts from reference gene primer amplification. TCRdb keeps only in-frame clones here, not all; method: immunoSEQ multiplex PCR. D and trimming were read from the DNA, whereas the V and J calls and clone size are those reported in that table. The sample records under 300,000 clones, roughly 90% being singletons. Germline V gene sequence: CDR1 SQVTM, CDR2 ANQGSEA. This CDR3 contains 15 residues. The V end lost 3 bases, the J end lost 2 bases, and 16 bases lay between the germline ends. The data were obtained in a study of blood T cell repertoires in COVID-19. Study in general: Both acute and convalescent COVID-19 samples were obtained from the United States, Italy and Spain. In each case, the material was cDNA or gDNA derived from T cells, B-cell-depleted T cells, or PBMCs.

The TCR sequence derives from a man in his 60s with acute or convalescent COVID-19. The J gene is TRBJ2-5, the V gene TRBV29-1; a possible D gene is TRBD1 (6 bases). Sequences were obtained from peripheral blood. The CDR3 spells CSVDRLGGQQETQYF. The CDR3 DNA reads TGCAGCGTTGACCGTCTCGGAGGACAGCAAGAGACCCAGTACTTC. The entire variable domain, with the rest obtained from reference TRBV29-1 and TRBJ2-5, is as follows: SAVISQKPSRDICQRGTSLTIQCQVDSQVTMMFWYRQQPGQSLTLIATANQGSEATYESGFVIDKFPISRPNLTFSTLTVSNMSPEDSSIYLCSVDRLGGQQETQYFGPGTRLLVL.